The next 7 T cell receptor delta chains were all read from a single sample in a study of γδ T cells in repeated Plasmodium falciparum infection. TCRdb reanalyzed the multiplex PCR reads using CATT. The sample shows more than 70,000 delta-chain clones, less than 1% of them seen only once. Bulk repertoires came from Vgamma9/Vdelta2+ or Vdelta2-negative gammadelta T cells flow-sorted from PBMC. Sequences were obtained from gamma-delta T cells from blood. The receptors here all came from a pool of human donors (malaria-infected and uninfected, not separated).

A note on this clone: TCRdb pairs this DNA with a much larger clone's protein that differs at residue 8, likely a read error; the protein shown was translated from the DNA. The chain joins TRDV1 to TRDJ1; no definite D call. Since TCRdb gives no J gene, matching the DNA to germline was used here to assign it. CDR1 TSWWSYY and CDR2 QGS come from the germline V gene. The CDR3 covers 18 residues. With 2 bases removed from V and 7 bases from J, the gap between germline ends came to 26 bases. The CDR3 region is CALGENPPQSFYGGKLIF. CDR3 DNA sequence: TGTGCTCTTGGGGAAAATCCCCCCCAAAGTTTCTACGGAGGTAAACTCATCTTT.

Worth noting for this clone: The mismatch at residue 7 between this DNA's translation and the TCRdb protein of a much larger clone likely reflects a read error; the protein shown is translated from the DNA. V is TRDV2 and J is TRDJ1; unclear D gene. TCRdb supplies no J gene; here it was assigned by aligning the nucleotide sequence to germline. The CDR3 contains 16 residues. V was pared by 3 bases and J by 0 bases, with 16 bases between. The germline CDR1 and CDR2 sequences are GEAIGNYY and EKD. The CDR3 here is CACDGVIRSNTDKLIF. Here the CDR3 DNA reads TGTGCCTGTGACGGGGTGATCCGATCCAACACCGATAAACTCATCTTT.

Comments on this clone: The protein TCRdb lists belongs to a much larger clone and differs from this DNA's translation at residue 11, which points to a read error; the protein shown is made from the DNA. J is TRDJ1 and V is TRDV1; tentatively, D is TRDD3 (6 bases). The CDR3 loop spans 22 amino acids. Germline CDR1 is TSWWSYY and CDR2 is QGS. The ends were cut back, 9 bases at V and 0 bases at J, with 38 bases in the middle. CDR3 nucleotides: TGTGCTCTCTTTCTACGCTCCCTTACTGGGACCCGAATCCTCGTTCACACCGATAAACTCATCTTT. It codes for CALFLRSLTGTRILVHTDKLIF.

There are a few counts of this clone. A far larger clone is only one base removed, so a read error is likely. Other DNA sequences within the sample encode an identical CDR3. This chain connects TRDV1 to TRDJ1; 9 nucleotides align to TRDD3. The V gene's germline CDR1 is TSWWSYY and CDR2 QGS. V shed 3 bases and J 3 bases; nucleotides not matched to a gene: 20. The length of the CDR3 is 20 residues. The CDR3 nucleotides read TGTGCTCTTGGGGAGGGTAGATTTCGGCTGGGGGATCACATCCCCGATAAACTCATCTTT. This gives the protein CALGEGRFRLGDHIPDKLIF.

This clone was seen ten or more times. The protein listed by TCRdb differs at residue 5 from the translated DNA, so the DNA translation is shown. The chain links TRDV1 to TRDJ1, with 7 bases that match TRDD3. The CDR3 totals 19 residues. The V gene's germline CDR1 is TSWWSYY and CDR2 QGS. V gave up 4 bases and J gave up 8 bases; unmatched junction bases: 25. The DNA for the CDR3 is TGTGCTCTTGGGGGGCGGCACTGGGGACCGGCTCCGGCCCCAATCAAACTCATCTTT. Translation: CALGGRHWGPAPAPIKLIF.

Turning to this clone: TCRdb records a much larger clone's protein for this DNA, with a difference at residue 8 that likely arises from a read error; the protein given is the translation of the DNA. CDR3 in DNA: TGTGCTCTTGGGGGCCCTTTTCGGGCTTTGACAGCACAACTCTTCTTT. Translation: CALGGPFRALTAQLFF. V is TRDV1 and J is TRDJ2; D is undetermined. Trimming shortened V by 4 bases and J by 0 bases, and 12 bases separated the two germline ends. The CDR3 is 16 residues long. The germline gives CDR1 TSWWSYY, CDR2 QGS.

There are a few counts of this clone. The likely explanation is a read error, given a far larger clone one base away. The sample holds other DNA sequences that translate to the same CDR3. The gene calls are TRDV3 and TRDJ1; maybe TRDD3 (5 bases). The germline V gene encodes CDR1 TVYSNPD and CDR2 GDNSRS (reference sequence). CDR3 size: 12 residues. CDR3 in DNA: TGTGCCTTTGTAGCTGGGCCGAAGAGGGTCATTTTT. Encoded protein: CAFVAGPKRVIF.